Below are 15 T cell receptor beta chains sequenced from a single sample in a study of shared clonotypes between healthy human individuals. Measured with immunoSEQ multiplex PCR; TCRdb has only the in-frame clones, and not every one. This table holds a few million clones, around 95% found once. The sample taken for sequencing was naive CD4+ T cells sorted from blood. Subset: CD45RA+ positively selected. These receptor sequences come from a man younger than 35 in good health.

The chain carries TRBV5-1 and TRBJ1-1; 9 positions agree with TRBD1. J was trimmed by 1 base and V by 3 bases; bases with no gene match: 4. Germline CDR1 is SGHRS and CDR2 is YFSETQ. This CDR3 has 15 residues. This CDR3 is CASSWDREANTEAFF. The CDR3 DNA is TGCGCCAGCAGCTGGGACAGGGAAGCGAACACTGAAGCTTTCTTT.

The V gene is TRBV11-1, the J gene TRBJ2-3; 12 nucleotides line up with TRBD2. This CDR3 region has 15 residues. Germline lookup yields CDR1 SGHAT and CDR2 FQDESV (reference sequence). V lost 2 bases, J lost 6 bases, and 3 bases stayed unmatched. The chain's CDR3 is CASSLLAGGPDTQYF. In DNA, the CDR3 is TGTGCCAGCAGCTTACTAGCGGGGGGGCCTGATACGCAGTATTTT.

Details on this clone: This sample includes further DNA sequences coding for the same CDR3. This chain joins TRBV5-4 and TRBJ2-5, with D possibly being TRBD1 or TRBD2 (6 bases each). Germline assignment: CDR1 SGHNT and CDR2 YYREEE (reference sequence). The V end lost 2 bases, the J end lost 5 bases, and 10 bases lay between the germline ends. This CDR3 spans 13 amino acids. The CDR3 DNA follows: TGTGCCAGCAGCTTACAGGGAGGCGAGACCCAGTACTTC. Protein: CASSLQGGETQYF. The full variable domain, with the rest looked up from reference TRBV5-4 and TRBJ2-5, is ETGVTQSPTHLIKTRGQQVTLRCSSQSGHNTVSWYQQALGQGPQFIFQYYREEENGRGNFPPRFSGLQFPNYSSELNVNALELDDSALYLCASSLQGGETQYFGPGTRLLVL.

This clone was seen a few times. V is TRBV7-9 and J is TRBJ1-1, with 7 positions matching TRBD1. The V gene's germline CDR1 is SEHNR and CDR2 FQNEAQ (reference sequence). This CDR3 has 13 residues. Trimming removed 5 bases from V and 11 bases from J; junction bases left unmatched: 11. CDR3 sequence: CASSGWDSPRAFF. The CDR3 DNA reads as TGTGCCAGCAGCGGTTGGGACAGTCCACGGGCTTTCTTT. Filled out from reference TRBV7-9 and TRBJ1-1, the complete variable domain reads DTGVSQNPRHKITKRGQNVTFRCDPISEHNRLYWYRQTLGQGPEFLTYFQNEAQLEKSRLLSDRFSAERPKGSFSTLEIQRTEQGDSAMYLCASSGWDSPRAFFGQGTRLTVV.

The CDR3 reads CASRQGGVVNTGELFF. DNA of the CDR3: TGTGCCAGCAGACAAGGAGGGGTGGTGAACACCGGGGAGCTGTTTTTT. V and J are TRBV9 and TRBJ2-2, with a tentative D call TRBD2 (6 bases). The CDR3 is 16 residues long. Per the germline V gene, CDR1 is SGDLS and CDR2 is YYNGEE. The V and J ends lost 5 bases and 1 base respectively, with 15 bases between them.

The V gene is TRBV12-5, the J gene TRBJ2-1, with a tentative D call TRBD2 (7 bases). The CDR3 is 16 residues long. Germline V gene data show CDR1 as LGHNT and CDR2 as FRNRAP. Trimming pared 8 bases from V and 0 bases from J, leaving 17 bases between. The CDR3: CASRGGSGSSYNEQFF. CDR3 nucleotides: TGTGCTAGTAGGGGGGGGTCCGGCAGCTCCTACAATGAGCAGTTCTTC.

The chain has TRBV7-2 and TRBJ1-1, with D hard to call. V lost 2 bases, J lost 0 bases, and 4 bases lay in between. The CDR3 has 13 amino acids. The germline V gene encodes CDR1 SGHTA and CDR2 FQGNSA. The chain's CDR3 is CASSLFMNTEAFF. CDR3 nucleotide sequence: TGTGCCAGCAGCTTATTTATGAACACTGAAGCTTTCTTT.

V and J are TRBV7-8 and TRBJ1-5; no firm D call. V dropped 6 bases and J dropped 0 bases, with 18 bases sitting between them. The CDR3 length is 17 residues. In germline, CDR1 is SGHVS, CDR2 FQNEAQ. DNA for the CDR3: TGTGCCAGCAGTACTAATTCCGGGTTCTATAGCAATCAGCCCCAGCATTTT. Its translation is CASSTNSGFYSNQPQHF.

V is TRBV27 and J is TRBJ2-7; D could derive from TRBD1 or TRBD2 (5 bases each). The V end was cut by 8 bases, the J end by 0 bases, with 14 bases between. CDR1 is MNHEY and CDR2 is SMNVEV in the germline V gene (reference sequence). The CDR3 length is 14 residues. CDR3 sequence: CASYGTGGSYEQYF. The CDR3 region has the DNA TGTGCCAGCTACGGGACCGGAGGCTCCTACGAGCAGTACTTC.

The V call is TRBV7-6, the J call TRBJ1-6; TRBD1 aligns across 9 bases. Per germline, CDR1 SGHVS and CDR2 FNYEAQ. Trimming cost V 5 bases and J 13 bases; bases outside gene matches: 9. The CDR3 is 14 amino acids. The chain's CDR3 is CASSRTGDSVPLHF. CDR3 nucleotides: TGTGCCAGCAGCCGGACAGGGGACTCAGTCCCCCTCCACTTT.

The sample holds a few counts of this clone. The CDR3 region is CASSPGPSSTLHF. CDR3 coding DNA: TGTGCCAGCAGTCCAGGGCCCTCCTCTACCCTCCACTTT. J is TRBJ1-6 and V is TRBV28; D might be TRBD1 (5 bases). This CDR3 is 13 amino acids long. CDR1 and CDR2 from the germline V gene are MDHEN and SYDVKM. Trimming shortened V by 5 bases and J by 14 bases, and 16 bases separated the two germline ends.

V and J are TRBV10-3 and TRBJ2-1; a weak D match, TRBD2 (5 bases). The CDR3 runs 16 residues. V was clipped by 2 bases and J by 10 bases, with 21 bases between them. Germline CDR1 reads ENHRY; CDR2 reads SYGVKD. In DNA form, the CDR3 reads TGTGCCATCAGTGAGGATGGCGGGTTCCTATCCGTCGAGCAGTTCTTC. This translates into CAISEDGGFLSVEQFF.

V gene TRBV12-5 combines with J gene TRBJ2-3; no firm D call. Trimming removed 6 bases at V and 5 bases at J, with 9 bases between. Germline V gene sequence: CDR1 LGHNT, CDR2 FRNRAP. The CDR3 runs to 12 residues. The CDR3 protein is CASGPSLDTQYF. CDR3 sequence (DNA): TGTGCTAGTGGCCCCTCGTTAGATACGCAGTATTTT.

The CDR3 DNA is TGCAGCGTTCGGGCAGGGAGGAGCTCCTATAATTCACCCCTCCACTTT. Protein: CSVRAGRSSYNSPLHF. V and J are TRBV29-1 and TRBJ1-6, with a possible D match to TRBD1 (5 bases). Germline assignment: CDR1 SQVTM and CDR2 ANQGSEA. V lost 5 bases and J 0 bases, leaving 14 bases between the germline ends. The CDR3 contains 16 residues.

The chain is built from TRBV11-2 and TRBJ2-3, with D unresolved. V gave up 2 bases and J gave up 3 bases, with 24 bases separating them. Per the germline V gene, CDR1 is SGHAT and CDR2 is FQNNGV. This CDR3 region has 19 residues. CDR3 residues: CASSLRPTRLSLGTDTQYF. CDR3 sequence (DNA): TGTGCCAGCAGCTTAAGGCCCACCCGACTCAGTTTGGGAACAGATACGCAGTATTTT.